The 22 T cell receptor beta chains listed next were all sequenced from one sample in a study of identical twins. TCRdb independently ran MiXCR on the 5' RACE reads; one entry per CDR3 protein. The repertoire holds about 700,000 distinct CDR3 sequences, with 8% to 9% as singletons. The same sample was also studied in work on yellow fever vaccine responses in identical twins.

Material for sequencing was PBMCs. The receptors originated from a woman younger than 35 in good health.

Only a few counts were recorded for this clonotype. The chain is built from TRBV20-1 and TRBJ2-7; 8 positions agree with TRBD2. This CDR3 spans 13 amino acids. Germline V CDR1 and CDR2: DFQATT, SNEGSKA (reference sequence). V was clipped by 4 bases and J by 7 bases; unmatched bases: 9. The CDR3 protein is CSAIVAGGGEQYF. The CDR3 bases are TGCAGTGCTATCGTTGCGGGAGGTGGGGAGCAGTACTTC.

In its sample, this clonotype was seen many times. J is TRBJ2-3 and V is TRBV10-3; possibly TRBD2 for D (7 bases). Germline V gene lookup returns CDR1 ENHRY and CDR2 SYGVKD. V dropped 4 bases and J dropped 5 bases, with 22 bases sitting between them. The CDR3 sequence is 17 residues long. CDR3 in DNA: TGTGCCATCAGTGTATCCGTCGCGGGGGCGATGGGAGATACGCAGTATTTT. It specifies CAISVSVAGAMGDTQYF.

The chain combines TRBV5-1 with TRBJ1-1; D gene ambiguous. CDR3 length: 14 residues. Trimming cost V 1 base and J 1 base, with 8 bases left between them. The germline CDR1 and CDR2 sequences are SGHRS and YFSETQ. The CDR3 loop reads CASSLTWTNTEAFF. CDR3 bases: TGCGCCAGCAGCTTGACCTGGACGAACACTGAAGCTTTCTTT.

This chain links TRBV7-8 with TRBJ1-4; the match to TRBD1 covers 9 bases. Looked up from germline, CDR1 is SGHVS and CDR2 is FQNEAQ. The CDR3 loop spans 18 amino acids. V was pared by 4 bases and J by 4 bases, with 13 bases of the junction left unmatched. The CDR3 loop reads CASSYYPGTGRGNEKLFF. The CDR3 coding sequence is TGTGCCAGCAGCTATTATCCCGGGACAGGGAGGGGTAATGAAAAACTGTTTTTT. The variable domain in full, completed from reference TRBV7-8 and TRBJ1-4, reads GAGVSQSPRYKVAKRGQDVALRCDPISGHVSLFWYQQALGQGPEFLTYFQNEAQLDKSGLPSDRFFAERPEGSVSTLKIQRTQQEDSAVYLCASSYYPGTGRGNEKLFFGSGTQLSVL.

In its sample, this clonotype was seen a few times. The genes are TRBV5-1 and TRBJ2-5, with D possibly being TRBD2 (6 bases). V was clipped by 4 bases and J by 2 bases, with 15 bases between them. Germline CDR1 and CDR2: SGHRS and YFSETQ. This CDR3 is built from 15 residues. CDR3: CASSPGDRPQETQYF. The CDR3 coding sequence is TGCGCCAGCAGCCCGGGGGACCGACCGCAAGAGACCCAGTACTTC.

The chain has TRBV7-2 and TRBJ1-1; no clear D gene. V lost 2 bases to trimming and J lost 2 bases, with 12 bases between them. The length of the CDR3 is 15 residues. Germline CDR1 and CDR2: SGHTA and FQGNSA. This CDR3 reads CASSLLQVRNTEAFF. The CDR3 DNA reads TGTGCCAGCAGCTTACTGCAAGTCAGAAACACTGAAGCTTTCTTT.

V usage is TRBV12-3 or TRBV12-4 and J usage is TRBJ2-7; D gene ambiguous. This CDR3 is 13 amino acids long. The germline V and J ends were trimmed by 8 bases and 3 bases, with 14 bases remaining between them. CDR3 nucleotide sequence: TGTGCCAGCTCCGTGACGCCGTACTACGAGCAGTACTTC. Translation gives CASSVTPYYEQYF.

The DNA for the CDR3 is TGTGCCAGCAGCCTATATAGCGGGAGGTCCCACGAGCAGTACTTC. Translating it yields CASSLYSGRSHEQYF. The chain joins TRBV3-1 to TRBJ2-7; 10 nucleotides agree with TRBD2. Germline assignment: CDR1 LGHDT and CDR2 YNNKEL (reference sequence). The CDR3 spans 15 residues. Trimming at V came to 4 bases and at J to 5 bases, leaving 8 bases not matched to a gene.

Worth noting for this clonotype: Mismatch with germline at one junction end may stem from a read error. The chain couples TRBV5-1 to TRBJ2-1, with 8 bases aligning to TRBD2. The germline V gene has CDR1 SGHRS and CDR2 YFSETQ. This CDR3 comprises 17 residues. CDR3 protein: CAGSLDGRGGSYNEQFF. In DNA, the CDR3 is TGCGCCGGCAGCTTGGATGGTCGGGGGGGCTCCTACAATGAGCAGTTCTTC. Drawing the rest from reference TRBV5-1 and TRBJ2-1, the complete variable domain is KAGVTQTPRYLIKTRGQQVTLSCSPISGHRSVSWYQQTPGQGLQFLFEYFSETQRNKGNFPGRFSGRQFSNSRSEMNVSTLELGDSALYLCAGSLDGRGGSYNEQFFGPGTRLTVL.

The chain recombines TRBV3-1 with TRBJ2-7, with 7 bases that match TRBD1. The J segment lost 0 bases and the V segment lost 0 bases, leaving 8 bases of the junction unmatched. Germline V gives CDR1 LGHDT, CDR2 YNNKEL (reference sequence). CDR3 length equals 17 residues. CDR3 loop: CASSQEAGGILSYEQYF. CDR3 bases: TGTGCCAGCAGCCAAGAAGCAGGGGGTATTCTCTCCTACGAGCAGTACTTC.

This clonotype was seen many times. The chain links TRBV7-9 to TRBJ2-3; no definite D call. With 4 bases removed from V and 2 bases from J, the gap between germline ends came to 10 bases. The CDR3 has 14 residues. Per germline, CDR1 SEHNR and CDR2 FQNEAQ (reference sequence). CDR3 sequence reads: CASSSHQNTDTQYF. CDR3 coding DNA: TGTGCCAGCAGCTCCCACCAGAACACAGATACGCAGTATTTT.

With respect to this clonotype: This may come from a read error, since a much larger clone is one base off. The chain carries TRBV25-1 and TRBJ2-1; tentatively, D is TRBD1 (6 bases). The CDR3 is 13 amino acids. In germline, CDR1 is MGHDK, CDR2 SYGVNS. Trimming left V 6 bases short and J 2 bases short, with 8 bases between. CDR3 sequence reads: CASRGQTYNEQFF. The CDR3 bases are TGTGCCAGCAGAGGACAGACCTACAATGAGCAGTTCTTC.

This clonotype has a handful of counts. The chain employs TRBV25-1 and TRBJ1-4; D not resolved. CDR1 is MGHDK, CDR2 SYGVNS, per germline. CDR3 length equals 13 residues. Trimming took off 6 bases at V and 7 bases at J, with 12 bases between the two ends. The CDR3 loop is CASRKDYGEKLFF. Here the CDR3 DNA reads TGTGCCAGCAGAAAGGACTATGGTGAAAAACTGTTTTTT.

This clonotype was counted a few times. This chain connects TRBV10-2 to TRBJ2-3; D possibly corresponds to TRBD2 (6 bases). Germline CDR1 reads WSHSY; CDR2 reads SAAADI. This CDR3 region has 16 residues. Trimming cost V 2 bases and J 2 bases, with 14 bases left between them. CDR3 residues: CASSEILGLSTDTQYF. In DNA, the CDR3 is TGCGCCAGCAGTGAGATTCTGGGACTTTCCACAGATACGCAGTATTTT.

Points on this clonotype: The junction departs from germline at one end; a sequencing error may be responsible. This chain's CDR3 is CASSWGQGTQYF. The CDR3 DNA is TGTGCCAGCAGCTGGGGACAAGGGACCCAGTACTTC. V usage is TRBV7-2 and J usage is TRBJ2-5, with a possible D match to TRBD1 (6 bases). From germline, CDR1 is SGHTA and CDR2 FQGNSA. The CDR3 runs to 12 residues.

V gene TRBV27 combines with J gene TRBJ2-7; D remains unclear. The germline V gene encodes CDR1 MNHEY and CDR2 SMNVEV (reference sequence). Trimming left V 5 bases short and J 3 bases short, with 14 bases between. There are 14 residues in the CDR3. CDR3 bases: TGTGCCAGCAGTCTAACCCCCCAGAACTACGAGCAGTACTTC. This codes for CASSLTPQNYEQYF.

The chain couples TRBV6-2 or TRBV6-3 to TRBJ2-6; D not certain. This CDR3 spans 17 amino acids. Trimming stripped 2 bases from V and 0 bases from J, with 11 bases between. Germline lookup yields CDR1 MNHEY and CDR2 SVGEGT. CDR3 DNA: TGTGCCAGCAGTTACAGTGAAAAGAGCTCTGGGGCCAACGTCCTGACTTTC. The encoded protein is CASSYSEKSSGANVLTF.

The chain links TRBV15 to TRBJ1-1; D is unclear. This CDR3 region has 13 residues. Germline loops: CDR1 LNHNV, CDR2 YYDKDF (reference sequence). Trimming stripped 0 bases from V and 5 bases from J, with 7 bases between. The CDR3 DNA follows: TGTGCCACCAGCAGAGACTTGAGGACTGAAGCTTTCTTT. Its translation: CATSRDLRTEAFF.

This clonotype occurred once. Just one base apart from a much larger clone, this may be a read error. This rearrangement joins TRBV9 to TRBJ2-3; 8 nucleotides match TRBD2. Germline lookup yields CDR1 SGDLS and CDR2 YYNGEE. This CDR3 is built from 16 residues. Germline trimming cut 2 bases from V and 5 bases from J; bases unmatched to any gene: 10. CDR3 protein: CASSVDRGGLLDTQYF. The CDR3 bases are TGTGCCAGCAGCGTTGATCGGGGGGGCCTCCTAGATACGCAGTATTTT.

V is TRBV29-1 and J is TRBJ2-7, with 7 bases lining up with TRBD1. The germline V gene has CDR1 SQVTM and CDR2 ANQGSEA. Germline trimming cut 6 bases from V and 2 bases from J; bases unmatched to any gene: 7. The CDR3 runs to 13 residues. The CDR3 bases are TGCAGCGTCCAGGACAGGTTCCCCTACGAGCAGTACTTC. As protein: CSVQDRFPYEQYF.

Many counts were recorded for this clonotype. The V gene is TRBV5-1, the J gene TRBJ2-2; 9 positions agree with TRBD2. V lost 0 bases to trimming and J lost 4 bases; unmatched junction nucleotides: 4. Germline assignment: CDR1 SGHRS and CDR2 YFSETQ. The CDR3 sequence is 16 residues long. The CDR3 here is CASSLGSAGGTGELFF. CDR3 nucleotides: TGCGCCAGCAGCTTGGGGTCAGCGGGGGGCACCGGGGAGCTGTTTTTT.

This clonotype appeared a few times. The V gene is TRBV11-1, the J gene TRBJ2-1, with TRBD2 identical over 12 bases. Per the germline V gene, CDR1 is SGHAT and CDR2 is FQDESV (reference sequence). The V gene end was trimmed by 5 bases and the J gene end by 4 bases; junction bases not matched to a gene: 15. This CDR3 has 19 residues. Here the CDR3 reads CASSRALAGGLKRYNEQFF. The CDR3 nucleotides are TGTGCCAGCAGCCGCGCTCTAGCGGGGGGGCTCAAACGGTACAATGAGCAGTTCTTC.